The 19 T cell receptor beta chains below come from one sample, sequenced in a study of T cells expressing NK-cell markers. TCRdb re-called the 5' RACE reads and catalogs CDR3 proteins one per entry, DNA excluded. The table lists roughly 420,000 distinct CDR3 sequences. Material: blood T cells: a sorted CD56 or NKG2C T cell subset, CD4+ or CD8+ T cells, or bulk PBMC T cells (not recorded which). These receptors were obtained from a woman aged 18 to 75 in good health.

Frequency places this clonotype as medium-sized (0.01 to 0.1%). V is TRBV29-1 and J is TRBJ2-7; the TRBD2 assignment by TCRdb is unverifiable without DNA. This CDR3 contains 13 residues. CDR1 and CDR2 (germline): SQVTM, ANQGSEA. This chain's CDR3 is CSVRSPTSYEQYF.

The V call is TRBV6-2 or TRBV6-3, the J call TRBJ2-7; TCRdb selects TRBD1, and the lack of DNA leaves this call unchecked. CDR3 length: 15 amino acids. Germline assignment: CDR1 MNHEY and CDR2 SVGEGT. The CDR3 sequence: CASSYSQGGNYEQYF.

CDR3 region: CASSLGLAGSYEQYF. V and J are TRBV5-1 and TRBJ2-7; TCRdb proposes TRBD2, but this gene call is untestable without DNA. CDR3 length: 15 amino acids. Germline-derived CDR1 and CDR2 are SGHRS and YFSETQ.

The V call is TRBV2, the J call TRBJ2-7; as DNA is missing, the TRBD2 call by TCRdb cannot be tested. The CDR3 is 15 amino acids. Germline CDR1 is SNHLY and CDR2 is FYNNEI. CDR3 residues: CASSGLAISSYEQYF. Looking up the rest from reference TRBV2 and TRBJ2-7 gives the full variable domain: EPEVTQTPSHQVTQMGQEVILRCVPISNHLYFYWYRQILGQKVEFLVSFYNNEISEKSEIFDDQFSVERPDGSNFTLKIRSTKLEDSAMYFCASSGLAISSYEQYFGPGTRLTVT.

The CDR3 sequence is CASRPGQGYGEQYF. V and J are TRBV6-1 and TRBJ2-7; without DNA, the TCRdb call of TRBD1 cannot be checked. Germline values: CDR1 MNHNS, CDR2 SASEGT. The CDR3 length is 14 residues.

V and J are TRBV6-6 and TRBJ2-5; checking the TCRdb D call of TRBD1 is not possible without DNA. Germline V gene lookup returns CDR1 MNHNY and CDR2 SVGAGI (reference sequence). The CDR3 has 12 residues. CDR3 loop: CASTLGGETQYF.

The chain couples TRBV7-2 to TRBJ2-1; TCRdb's D call of TRBD2 is untestable without DNA. The germline V gene encodes CDR1 SGHTA and CDR2 FQGNSA. The CDR3 sequence is 15 residues long. Here the CDR3 reads CASSLAQTRRSEQFF.

The CDR3 reads CASSQVGLAGPFGTGELFF. The chain uses TRBV14 and TRBJ2-2; TCRdb's assignment of TRBD2 cannot be checked, as there is no DNA. From germline, CDR1 is SGHDN and CDR2 FVKESK. The CDR3 has 19 residues.

The chain has TRBV24-1 and TRBJ1-4. CDR3 size: 17 residues. Looked up from germline, CDR1 is KGHDR and CDR2 is SFDVKD. The CDR3 sequence: CATSDLAGLSTNEKLFF.

V gene TRBV6-2 or TRBV6-3 combines with J gene TRBJ2-7; TCRdb selects TRBD2, and the lack of DNA leaves this call unchecked. This CDR3 region has 15 residues. CDR1 is MNHEY and CDR2 is SVGEGT in the germline V gene. CDR3 loop: CASSYRPSGSYEQYF.

The rearrangement links TRBV10-3 to TRBJ2-6; the D call from TCRdb, TRBD1, cannot be confirmed without DNA. This CDR3 is 16 amino acids long. Germline loops: CDR1 ENHRY, CDR2 SYGVKD. This CDR3 reads CAITDTGISGANVLTF.

The CDR3 reads CASSQQGVYEQYF. This chain connects TRBV18 to TRBJ2-7; TCRdb reports TRBD1, a call that lacks DNA to check it against. The CDR3 sequence is 13 residues long. The germline CDR1 and CDR2 sequences are KGHSH and LQKENI. Drawing the rest from reference TRBV18 and TRBJ2-7, the complete variable domain is NAGVMQNPRHLVRRRGQEARLRCSPMKGHSHVYWYRQLPEEGLKFMVYLQKENIIDESGMPKERFSAEFPKEGPSILRIQQVVRGDSAAYFCASSQQGVYEQYFGPGTRLTVT.

The CDR3 here is CASSLKSKQFF. The chain is built from TRBV27 and TRBJ2-1; no DNA is available, so the TRBD2 call from TCRdb remains unchecked. The CDR3 length is 11 residues. Germline CDR1 and CDR2: MNHEY and SMNVEV (reference sequence).

This chain joins TRBV20-1 and TRBJ2-7; the D call of TRBD2 rests on TCRdb alone, since no DNA is present to check it. Germline CDR1 is DFQATT and CDR2 is SNEGSKA (reference sequence). The length of the CDR3 is 12 residues. CDR3 protein: CSASGLSYEQYF.

This sequence joins TRBV20-1 and TRBJ2-7; the TCRdb D gene call, TRBD2, has no DNA to confirm it. The CDR3 covers 17 residues. Germline loops: CDR1 DFQATT, CDR2 SNEGSKA (reference sequence). The CDR3 loop is CSAKPGGSGLTPYEQYF.

V and J are TRBV21-1 and TRBJ2-3; TCRdb's assignment of TRBD2 cannot be checked, as there is no DNA. TRBV21-1 is termed a pseudogene. The length of the CDR3 is 14 residues. The chain's CDR3 is CASHRGAGTDTQYF.

The gene calls are TRBV20-1 and TRBJ1-3. This CDR3 contains 13 residues. Germline V gene lookup returns CDR1 DFQATT and CDR2 SNEGSKA (reference sequence). The CDR3 spells CSARDRGGNTIYF.

The V call is TRBV9, the J call TRBJ2-1; absent DNA, TCRdb's TRBD2 call cannot be checked. The CDR3 totals 14 residues. Germline V CDR1 and CDR2: SGDLS, YYNGEE. The CDR3 sequence: CASSVGTSAYEQFF.

The chain employs TRBV4-1 and TRBJ2-2; as DNA is missing, the TRBD1 call by TCRdb cannot be tested. The CDR3 is made up of 15 amino acids. Germline CDR1 and CDR2: MGHRA and YSYEKL. The CDR3 protein is CASSHATGRHGELFF.